This T cell receptor beta chain was identified in a study of regulatory T cells in long-lasting Graves disease. This clonotype was counted between two and nine times. Time point denoted: persistent/refractory GD, antithyroid drugs over 5 years with positive TRAb. TCR sequences were obtained from RNA taken from PBMCs. Construction of TCR beta libraries relied on iRepertoire HTBI primers and on Arm-PCR targeting CDR3 regions. MiXCR was run by TCRdb on the multiplex PCR reads, yielding one entry per CDR3 protein. Seen here are 400,000 or so distinct CDR3 sequences, 23% observed once, and the top ten hold about 27%. Germline loops: CDR1 SQVTM, CDR2 ANQGSEA. The CDR3 runs 14 residues. Trimming pared 7 bases from V and 6 bases from J, leaving 21 bases between.

The source material was peripheral blood mononuclear cells (PBMCs), sampled when the disease was refractory, from a patient treated with antithyroid drugs. The V call is TRBV29-1, the J call TRBJ1-2; D perhaps matches TRBD1 (5 bases). The sequence came from a female donor with Graves disease. The CDR3 DNA is TGCAGCGCGGGGGAGCCCATTAGGACTGATGGCTACACCTTC. As protein: CSAGEPIRTDGYTF.